Each of the 17 T cell receptor beta chains below was sequenced from the same sample in a study of T cells in Graves' hyperthyroidism and ophthalmopathy. It was RNA transcripts that yielded the amplified TCR beta CDR3 regions. TCR CDR3 underwent first-round RT-PCR with the HTBI primer set. TCRdb reanalysed the multiplex PCR reads using MiXCR and keeps one entry per CDR3 protein. The top ten hold roughly 24% of the sample, which has hundreds of thousands of distinct CDR3 sequences, approximately 14% seen once. Sequenced: blood. The receptor source for this set is a woman aged 25 to 39 with Graves' hyperthyroidism.

This chain links TRBV11-2 with TRBJ2-7, with TRBD2 identical over 9 bases. This CDR3 contains 15 residues. Germline CDR1 reads SGHAT; CDR2 reads FQNNGV. The DNA for the CDR3 is TGTGCCAGCAGCTTGCTGCAAGCGGGAGGTTACGAGCAGTATGTC. This gives the protein CASSLLQAGGYEQYV.

This clonotype was observed at least ten times. V usage is TRBV20-1 and J usage is TRBJ2-5; 11 bases map to TRBD2. The V gene's germline CDR1 is DFQATT and CDR2 SNEGSKA (reference sequence). CDR3 size: 14 residues. V shed 3 bases, J shed 4 bases, and the junction held 4 bases outside the gene matches. The CDR3 nucleotides are TGCAGTGCTAGTCGTAGCGGGAGGGCAGAGACCCAGTACTTC. It encodes CSASRSGRAETQYF.

This clonotype was detected ten times or more. CDR3 loop: CATSDFQGFSYNEQFF. CDR3 nucleotide sequence: TGTGCCACCAGTGATTTTCAGGGTTTCTCCTACAATGAGCAGTTCTTC. The gene calls are TRBV24-1 and TRBJ2-1; TRBD1 might be the D (5 bases). V lost 1 base, J lost 0 bases, and 9 bases lay in between. The CDR3 covers 16 residues. CDR1 and CDR2 from the germline V gene are KGHDR and SFDVKD.

This clonotype was recorded a few times. The chain recombines TRBV19 with TRBJ1-1; D gene ambiguous. V lost 2 bases and J lost 1, with 8 bases in between. Germline V gene sequence: CDR1 LNHDA, CDR2 SQIVND (reference sequence). The CDR3 sequence is 14 residues long. The CDR3 region is CASSIIGPNTEAFF. CDR3 nucleotides: TGTGCCAGTAGTATAATTGGCCCGAACACTGAAGCTTTCTTT. The full variable domain, rest sourced from reference TRBV19 and TRBJ1-1, is DGGITQSPKYLFRKEGQNVTLSCEQNLNHDAMYWYRQDPGQGLRLIYYSQIVNDFQKGDIAEGYSVSREKKESFPLTVTSAQKNPTAFYLCASSIIGPNTEAFFGQGTRLTVV.

This clonotype came up a few times. The chain carries TRBV25-1 and TRBJ1-6; a weak D match, TRBD1 (6 bases). The CDR3 runs 13 residues. The V end was cut by 9 bases, the J end by 7 bases, with 13 bases between. Germline CDR1 is MGHDK and CDR2 is SYGVNS. CDR3 loop: CASTGFWNSPLHF. The CDR3 nucleotides read TGTGCCAGTACAGGGTTCTGGAATTCACCCCTCCACTTT. Full variable domain (missing parts from reference TRBV25-1 and TRBJ1-6): EADIYQTPRYLVIGTGKKITLECSQTMGHDKMYWYQQDPGMELHLIHYSYGVNSTEKGDLSSESTVSRIRTEHFPLTLESARPSHTSQYLCASTGFWNSPLHFGNGTRLTVT.

Of note for this clonotype: Possible read error: a much larger clone is one base away. This rearrangement joins TRBV3-1 to TRBJ2-1, with D uncertain. From germline, CDR1 is LGHDT and CDR2 YNNKEL (reference sequence). There are 15 residues in the CDR3. The CDR3, as DNA: TGTGGCAGCAGCCAAGATGCAAGCTCCTACAATGAGCAGTTCTTC. It codes for CGSSQDASSYNEQFF.

The sample holds many counts of this clonotype. The gene calls are TRBV12-3 or TRBV12-4 and TRBJ2-1, with D possibly matching TRBD2 (5 bases). The ends were cut back, 3 bases at V and 5 bases at J, with 14 bases in the middle. The CDR3 runs 15 residues. Here the CDR3 reads CASSFSYGGDNEQFF. In DNA, the CDR3 is TGTGCCAGCAGTTTCTCCTACGGAGGAGACAATGAGCAGTTCTTC.

V is TRBV20-1 and J is TRBJ2-1; TRBD2 might be the D (6 bases). Trimming took 3 bases from V and 0 from J, leaving 9 bases between them. Germline CDR1 is DFQATT and CDR2 is SNEGSKA (reference sequence). The CDR3 runs 14 residues. The CDR3 loop reads CSASVAVSYNEQFF. In nucleotides, the CDR3 is TGCAGTGCTAGTGTAGCGGTCTCCTACAATGAGCAGTTCTTC.

The V gene is TRBV6-1, the J gene TRBJ2-6; 9 bases fit TRBD1. This CDR3 has 17 amino acids. Per the germline V gene, CDR1 is MNHNS and CDR2 is SASEGT. Trimming took 6 bases from V and 2 from J; bases not matched to a gene: 8. The CDR3 sequence is CASRLDRGIAGANVLTF. The CDR3 bases are TGTGCCAGCAGACTGGACAGGGGTATCGCTGGGGCCAACGTCCTGACTTTC.

This chain joins TRBV27 and TRBJ2-1; D is uncertain. The V and J ends lost 5 bases and 7 bases respectively, with 24 bases between them. The length of the CDR3 is 17 residues. Germline V gene lookup returns CDR1 MNHEY and CDR2 SMNVEV (reference sequence). CDR3 loop: CASSLPRFGDSINEQFF. In DNA form, the CDR3 reads TGTGCCAGCAGTCTCCCCCGATTCGGAGATAGTATAAATGAGCAGTTCTTC.

This clonotype was seen repeatedly, ten times or more. The gene calls are TRBV7-2 and TRBJ2-2; D might be TRBD2 (6 bases). V lost 4 bases to trimming and J lost 1 base, with 13 bases between them. Germline assignment: CDR1 SGHTA and CDR2 FQGNSA. CDR3 size: 16 residues. The CDR3 coding sequence is TGTGCCAGCAGCTCTGGGACTGCGCTGAACACCGGGGAGCTGTTTTTT. Translating it yields CASSSGTALNTGELFF.

The chain recombines TRBV28 with TRBJ2-1; 7 bases map to TRBD1. Losses at the gene ends were 5 bases for V and 8 bases for J; bases not matched to a gene: 12. The CDR3 is 15 amino acids. CDR1 is MDHEN and CDR2 is SYDVKM in the germline V gene. The CDR3 loop reads CASSKMDRSKDEQFF. The CDR3 coding sequence is TGTGCCAGCAGTAAAATGGACAGGTCCAAAGATGAGCAGTTCTTC.

This clonotype was picked up many times. A read error may produce the germline difference seen at one junction end. The chain combines TRBV7-7 with TRBJ2-1; TRBD2 aligns across 7 bases. CDR1 and CDR2 from the germline V gene are SSHAT and FNYEAQ (reference sequence). The CDR3 length is 14 residues. CDR3 nucleotides: TGTGCTAGCAGCTTAGAGGCGGGAGACCCTGAGCAGTTCTTC. Protein sequence: CASSLEAGDPEQFF.

This clonotype was detected many times. V usage is TRBV7-2 and J usage is TRBJ1-5, with 7 bases matching TRBD1. V was pared by 5 bases and J by 5 bases, with 9 bases of the junction left unmatched. This CDR3 comprises 15 residues. The germline V gene has CDR1 SGHTA and CDR2 FQGNSA. The CDR3 DNA reads TGTGCCAGCAGCCTGCTCGGGACAGCCGATCAGCCCCAGCATTTT. Amino acids: CASSLLGTADQPQHF.

This clonotype was counted many times. The chain combines TRBV11-2 with TRBJ2-1; 8 positions agree with TRBD2. CDR1 and CDR2 from the germline V gene are SGHAT and FQNNGV. Losses at the gene ends were 4 bases for V and 8 bases for J; bases not matched to a gene: 10. This CDR3 is built from 15 residues. The CDR3 reads CASSSSSGSLHEQFF. CDR3 sequence (DNA): TGTGCCAGCAGCTCTAGCAGCGGGAGTCTCCATGAGCAGTTCTTC.

Worth noting for this clonotype: Likely a read error: the CDR3 ends without its conserved phenylalanine or tryptophan. The chain uses TRBV27 and TRBJ2-7; D is possibly TRBD1 (6 bases). CDR3 length equals 14 residues. Between the trimmed V and J ends, which lost 10 bases and 6 bases, there was a span of 22 bases. Germline assignment: CDR1 MNHEY and CDR2 SMNVEV (reference sequence). Here the CDR3 reads CAITAPGHPCEQYL. The CDR3 nucleotides are TGTGCCATCACTGCCCCGGGACACCCCTGCGAGCAGTACTTG.

This clonotype was found a few times. The V call is TRBV6-2 or TRBV6-3, the J call TRBJ1-1; D uncertain. V gave up 6 bases and J gave up 3 bases, with 17 bases separating them. Germline CDR1 MNHEY, CDR2 SVGEGT. This CDR3 is 15 amino acids long. Here the CDR3 reads CASRRTRHLDTEAFF. The CDR3 region has the DNA TGTGCCAGCAGGCGAACCCGGCACTTGGACACTGAAGCTTTCTTT.